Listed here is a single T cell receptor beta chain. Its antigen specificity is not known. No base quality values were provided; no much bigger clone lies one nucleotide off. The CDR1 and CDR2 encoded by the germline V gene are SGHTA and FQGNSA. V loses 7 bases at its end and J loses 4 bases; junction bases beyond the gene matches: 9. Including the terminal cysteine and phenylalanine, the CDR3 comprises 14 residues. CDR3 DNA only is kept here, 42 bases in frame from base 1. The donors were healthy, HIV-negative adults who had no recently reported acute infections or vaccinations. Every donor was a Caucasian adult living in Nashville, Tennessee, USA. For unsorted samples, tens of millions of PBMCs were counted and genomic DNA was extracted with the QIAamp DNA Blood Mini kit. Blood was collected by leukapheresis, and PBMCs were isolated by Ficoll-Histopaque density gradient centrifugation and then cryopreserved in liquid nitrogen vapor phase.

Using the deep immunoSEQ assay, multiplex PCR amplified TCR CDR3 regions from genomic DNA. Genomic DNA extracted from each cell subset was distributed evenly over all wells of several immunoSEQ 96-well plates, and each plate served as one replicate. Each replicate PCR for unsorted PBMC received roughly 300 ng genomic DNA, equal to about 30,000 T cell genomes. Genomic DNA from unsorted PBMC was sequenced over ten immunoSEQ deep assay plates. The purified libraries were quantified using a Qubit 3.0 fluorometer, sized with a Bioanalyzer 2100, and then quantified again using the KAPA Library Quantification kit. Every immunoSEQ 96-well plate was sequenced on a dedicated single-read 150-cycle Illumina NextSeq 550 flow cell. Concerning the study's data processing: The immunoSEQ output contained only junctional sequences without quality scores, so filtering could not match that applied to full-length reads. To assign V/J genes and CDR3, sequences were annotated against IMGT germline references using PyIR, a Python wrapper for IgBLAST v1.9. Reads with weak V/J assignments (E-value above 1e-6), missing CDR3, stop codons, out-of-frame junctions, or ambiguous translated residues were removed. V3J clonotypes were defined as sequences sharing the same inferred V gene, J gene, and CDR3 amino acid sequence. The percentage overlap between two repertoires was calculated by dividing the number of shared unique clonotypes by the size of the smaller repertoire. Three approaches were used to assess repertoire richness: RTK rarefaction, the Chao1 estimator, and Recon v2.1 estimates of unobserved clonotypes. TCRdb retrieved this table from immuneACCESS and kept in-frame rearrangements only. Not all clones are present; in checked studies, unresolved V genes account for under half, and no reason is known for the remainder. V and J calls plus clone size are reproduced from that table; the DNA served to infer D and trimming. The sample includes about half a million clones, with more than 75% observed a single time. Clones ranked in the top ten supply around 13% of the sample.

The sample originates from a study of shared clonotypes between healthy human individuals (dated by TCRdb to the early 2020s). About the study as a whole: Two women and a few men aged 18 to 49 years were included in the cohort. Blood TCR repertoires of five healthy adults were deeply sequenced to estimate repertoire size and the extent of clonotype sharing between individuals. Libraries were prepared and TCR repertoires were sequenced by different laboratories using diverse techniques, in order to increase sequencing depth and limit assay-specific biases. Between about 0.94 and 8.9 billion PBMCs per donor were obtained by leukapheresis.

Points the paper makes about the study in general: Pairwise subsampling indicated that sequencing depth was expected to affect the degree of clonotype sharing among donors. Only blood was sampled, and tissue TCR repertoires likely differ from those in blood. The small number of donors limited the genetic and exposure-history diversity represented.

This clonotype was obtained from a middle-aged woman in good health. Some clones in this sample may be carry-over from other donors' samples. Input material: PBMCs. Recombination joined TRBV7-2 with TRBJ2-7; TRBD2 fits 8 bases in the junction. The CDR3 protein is CASIYTSGPYEQYF. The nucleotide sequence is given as TGTGCCAGCATCTATACTAGCGGCCCTTACGAGCAGTACTTC.